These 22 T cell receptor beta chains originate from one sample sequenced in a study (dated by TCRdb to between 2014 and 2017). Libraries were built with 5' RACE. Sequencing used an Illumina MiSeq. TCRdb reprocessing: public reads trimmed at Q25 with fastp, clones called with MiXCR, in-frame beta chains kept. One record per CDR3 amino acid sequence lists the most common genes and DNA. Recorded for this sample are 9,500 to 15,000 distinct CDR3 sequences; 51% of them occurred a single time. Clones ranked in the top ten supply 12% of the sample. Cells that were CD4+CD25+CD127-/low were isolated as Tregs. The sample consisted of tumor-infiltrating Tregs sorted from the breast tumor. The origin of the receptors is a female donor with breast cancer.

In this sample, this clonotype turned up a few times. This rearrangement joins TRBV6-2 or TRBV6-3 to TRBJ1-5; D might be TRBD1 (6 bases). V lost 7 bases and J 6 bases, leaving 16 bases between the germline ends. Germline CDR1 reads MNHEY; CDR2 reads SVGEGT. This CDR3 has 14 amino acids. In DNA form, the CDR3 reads TGTGCCAGCAATACGAGGGACATTACTCAGCCCCAGCATTTT. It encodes CASNTRDITQPQHF.

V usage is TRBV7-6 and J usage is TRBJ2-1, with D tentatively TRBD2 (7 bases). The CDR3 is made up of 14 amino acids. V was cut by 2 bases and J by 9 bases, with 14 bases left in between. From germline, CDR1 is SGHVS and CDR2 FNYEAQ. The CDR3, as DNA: TGTGCCAGCAGCTTAAGGGGGGGTGGTGGTGAGCAGTTCTTC. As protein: CASSLRGGGGEQFF.

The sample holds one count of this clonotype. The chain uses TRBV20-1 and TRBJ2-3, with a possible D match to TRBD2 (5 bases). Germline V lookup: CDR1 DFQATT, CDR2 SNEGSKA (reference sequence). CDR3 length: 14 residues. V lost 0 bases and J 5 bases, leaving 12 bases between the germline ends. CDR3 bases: TGCAGTGCTAGAGATCTACGGGATATAGATACGCAGTATTTT. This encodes CSARDLRDIDTQYF.

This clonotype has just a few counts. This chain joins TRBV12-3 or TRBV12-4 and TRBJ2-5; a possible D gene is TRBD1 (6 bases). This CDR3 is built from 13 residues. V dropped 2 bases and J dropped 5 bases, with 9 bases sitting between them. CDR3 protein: CASSLSGVETQYF. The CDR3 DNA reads TGTGCCAGCAGTTTATCAGGGGTTGAGACCCAGTACTTC.

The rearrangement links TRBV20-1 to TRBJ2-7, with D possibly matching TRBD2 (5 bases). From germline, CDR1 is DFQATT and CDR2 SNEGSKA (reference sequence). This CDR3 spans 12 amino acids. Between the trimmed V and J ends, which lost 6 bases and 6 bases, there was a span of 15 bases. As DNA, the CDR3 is TGCAGTGCCCAAACTAGTTCTCGCGAGCAGTACTTC. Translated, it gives CSAQTSSREQYF.

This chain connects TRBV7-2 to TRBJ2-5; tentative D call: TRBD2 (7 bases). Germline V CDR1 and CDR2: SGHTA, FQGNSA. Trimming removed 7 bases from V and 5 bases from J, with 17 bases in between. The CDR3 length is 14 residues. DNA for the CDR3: TGTGCCAGCACCGACGGGGGGCTAGGGGAGACCCAGTACTTC. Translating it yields CASTDGGLGETQYF.

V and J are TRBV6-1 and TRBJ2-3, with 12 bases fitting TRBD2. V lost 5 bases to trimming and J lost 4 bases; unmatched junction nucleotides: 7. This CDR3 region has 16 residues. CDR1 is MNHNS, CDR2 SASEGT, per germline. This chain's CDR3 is CASSRSTSGSADTQYF. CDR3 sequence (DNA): TGTGCCAGCAGTAGATCGACTAGCGGGAGTGCAGATACGCAGTATTTT.

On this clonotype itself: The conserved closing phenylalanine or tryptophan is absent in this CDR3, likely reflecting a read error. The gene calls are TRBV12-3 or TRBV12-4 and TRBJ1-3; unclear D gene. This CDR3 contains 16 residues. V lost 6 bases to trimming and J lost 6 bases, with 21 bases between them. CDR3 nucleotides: TGTGCCAGCAGCCTCGGCGGCGGCCGCTCTAAAAACACCATATATTCT. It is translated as CASSLGGGRSKNTIYS.

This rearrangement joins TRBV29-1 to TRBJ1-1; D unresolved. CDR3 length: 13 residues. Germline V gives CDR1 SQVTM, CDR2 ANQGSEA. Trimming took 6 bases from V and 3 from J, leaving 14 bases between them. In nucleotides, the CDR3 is TGCAGCGTCAACCAGAGGGTCCACACTGAAGCTTTCTTT. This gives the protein CSVNQRVHTEAFF.

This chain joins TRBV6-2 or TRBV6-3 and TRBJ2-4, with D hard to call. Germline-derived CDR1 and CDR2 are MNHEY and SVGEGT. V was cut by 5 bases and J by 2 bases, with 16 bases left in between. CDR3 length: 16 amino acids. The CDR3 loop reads CASSHQPRATKNIQYF. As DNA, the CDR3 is TGTGCCAGCAGTCACCAACCGAGAGCGACCAAAAACATTCAGTACTTC.

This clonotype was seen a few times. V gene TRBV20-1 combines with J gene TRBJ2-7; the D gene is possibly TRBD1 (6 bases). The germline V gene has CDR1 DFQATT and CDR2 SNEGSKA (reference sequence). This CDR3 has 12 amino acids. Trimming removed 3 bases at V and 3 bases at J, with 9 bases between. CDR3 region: CSASRDNYEQYV. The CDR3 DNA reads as TGCAGTGCTAGCCGGGACAACTACGAGCAGTACGTC.

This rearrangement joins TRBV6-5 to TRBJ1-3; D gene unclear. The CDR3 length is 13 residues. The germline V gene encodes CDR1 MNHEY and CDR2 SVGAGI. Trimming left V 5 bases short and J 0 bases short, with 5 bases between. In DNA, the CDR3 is TGTGCCAGCAGTCGGGACTCTGGAAACACCATATATTTT. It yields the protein CASSRDSGNTIYF.

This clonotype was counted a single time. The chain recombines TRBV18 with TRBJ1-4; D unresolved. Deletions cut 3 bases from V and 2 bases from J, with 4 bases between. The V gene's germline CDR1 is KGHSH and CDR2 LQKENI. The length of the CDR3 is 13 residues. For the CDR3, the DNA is TGTGCCAGCTCACCTGGGACTAATGAAAAACTGTTTTTT. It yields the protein CASSPGTNEKLFF.

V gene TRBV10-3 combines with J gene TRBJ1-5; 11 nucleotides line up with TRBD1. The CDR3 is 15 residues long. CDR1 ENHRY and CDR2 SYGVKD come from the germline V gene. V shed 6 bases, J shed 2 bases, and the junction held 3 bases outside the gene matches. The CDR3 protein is CAISPGQGGNQPQHF. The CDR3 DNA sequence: TGTGCCATCAGCCCGGGACAGGGGGGCAATCAGCCCCAGCATTTT.

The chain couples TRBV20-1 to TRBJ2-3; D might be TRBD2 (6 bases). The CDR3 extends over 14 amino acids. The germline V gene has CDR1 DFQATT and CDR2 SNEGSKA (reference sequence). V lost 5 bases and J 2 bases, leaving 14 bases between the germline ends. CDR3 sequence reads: CSAGTPGLTDTQYF. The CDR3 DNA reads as TGCAGTGCTGGAACTCCGGGACTCACAGATACGCAGTATTTT.

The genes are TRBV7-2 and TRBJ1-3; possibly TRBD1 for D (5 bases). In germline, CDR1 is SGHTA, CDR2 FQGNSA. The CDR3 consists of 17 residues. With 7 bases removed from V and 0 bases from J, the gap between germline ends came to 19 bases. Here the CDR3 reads CASNKGTRRGSGNTIYF. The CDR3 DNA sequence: TGTGCCAGCAACAAAGGGACCAGGCGAGGCTCTGGAAACACCATATATTTT.

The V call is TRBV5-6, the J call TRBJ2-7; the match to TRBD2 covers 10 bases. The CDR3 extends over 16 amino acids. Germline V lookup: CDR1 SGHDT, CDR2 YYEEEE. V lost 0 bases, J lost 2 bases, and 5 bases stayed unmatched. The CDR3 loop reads CASSLGGLAETYEQYV. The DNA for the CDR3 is TGTGCCAGCAGCTTGGGCGGACTAGCGGAGACCTACGAGCAGTACGTC.

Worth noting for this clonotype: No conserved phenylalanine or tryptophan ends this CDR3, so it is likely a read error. CDR3 in DNA: TGTGCCAGCGGGATACTAGCAATCAATGAGCAGTTCCTC. Its protein product is CASGILAINEQFL. This chain joins TRBV12-3 or TRBV12-4 and TRBJ2-1; D may be TRBD2 (6 bases). Deletions cut 8 bases from V and 6 bases from J, with 14 bases between. The length of the CDR3 is 13 residues.

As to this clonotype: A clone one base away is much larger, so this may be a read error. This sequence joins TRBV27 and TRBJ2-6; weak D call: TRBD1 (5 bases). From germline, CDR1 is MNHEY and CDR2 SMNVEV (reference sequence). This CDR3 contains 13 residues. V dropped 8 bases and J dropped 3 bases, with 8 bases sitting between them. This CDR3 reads CASYRLGANVLTF. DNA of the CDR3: TGTGCCAGCTACAGGCTTGGGGCCAACGTCCTGACTTTC.

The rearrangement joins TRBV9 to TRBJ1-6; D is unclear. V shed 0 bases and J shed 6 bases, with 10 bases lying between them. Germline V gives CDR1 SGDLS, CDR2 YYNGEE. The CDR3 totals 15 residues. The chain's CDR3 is CASSVEGGPNSPLHF. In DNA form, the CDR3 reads TGTGCCAGCAGCGTAGAGGGAGGCCCTAATTCACCCCTCCACTTT.

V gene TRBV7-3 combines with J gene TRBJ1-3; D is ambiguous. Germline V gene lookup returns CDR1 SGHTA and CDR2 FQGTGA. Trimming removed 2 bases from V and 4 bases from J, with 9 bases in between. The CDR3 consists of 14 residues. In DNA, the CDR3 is TGTGCCAGCAGCTTAGAGGGAGGGGGAAACACCATATATTTT. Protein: CASSLEGGGNTIYF.

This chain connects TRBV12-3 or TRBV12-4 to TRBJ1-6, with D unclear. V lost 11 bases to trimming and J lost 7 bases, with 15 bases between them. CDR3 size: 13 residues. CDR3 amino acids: CASSASRNSPLHF. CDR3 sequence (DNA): TGTGCCTCTTCGGCCAGTCGGAATTCACCCCTCCACTTT.